This TCR beta chain was recorded in a study of regulatory T cells in long-lasting Graves disease. The CDR3 is 16 residues long. Unmatched junction bases numbered 13, after V lost 6 bases and J lost 6 bases. CDR1 and CDR2 (germline): SNHLY, FYNNEI. Time point here: persistent/refractory GD, antithyroid drugs over 5 years with positive TRAb. The authors made the TCR library using RNA they extracted from PBMCs. Concerning this clonotype: Its antigen is unknown.

Regarding the study as a whole: Preferential use of TRBV28, TRBJ1-2 and TRBJ2-5 was seen in persistent disease.

Combining iRepertoire HTBI primers with Arm-PCR of CDR3 regions, the authors built TCR beta libraries. TCRdb passed the multiplex PCR reads through MiXCR, listing each CDR3 protein once. The sample has about 470,000 distinct CDR3 sequences, around 21% seen once. The TCR originated in a female donor with Graves disease. The sequences come from peripheral blood mononuclear cells (PBMCs), collected when the disease was refractory, from a patient treated with antithyroid drugs. The chain has TRBV2 and TRBJ2-3, with 9 nucleotides matching TRBD2. CDR3 region: CASSSQAGGLKDTQYF. Written as DNA, the CDR3 is TGTGCCAGCAGCTCACAAGCGGGAGGTCTCAAGGATACGCAGTATTTT.